These T cell receptor beta chains were read from a single sample in a study of T-cell reconstitution after alpha-beta-depleted transplantation in children. TCRdb called the PCR reads again in MiXCR, with one record for every CDR3 protein. Here the sample spans around 360,000 distinct CDR3 sequences, around a tenth being singletons. The starting material was PBMCs from the stem cell graft donor, obtained from the stem cell graft. These receptors came from a human donor who donated a stem cell graft to a child with acute lymphoblastic leukemia. Each CDR3 is given with its conserved first and last residue. A D gene is named only where the DNA matches it firmly. Expanded clones get a size class; other rows say once, few or many, or leave the size out.

few	TRBV5-6	TRBJ2-3	-	TGTGCCAGCAGCGACCGACAGGTGTACACAGATACGCAGTATTTT	CASSDRQVYTDTQYF
few	TRBV7-8	TRBJ2-7	-	TGTGCCAGCAGCCCAGGCGTGGGAGGAGTTCGCGAGCAGTACTTC	CASSPGVGGVREQYF
few	TRBV5-5	TRBJ1-1	-	TGTGCCAGCAAAACAACAGGGAATCCCCTGAACACTGAAGCTTTCTTT	CASKTTGNPLNTEAFF
many	TRBV29-1	TRBJ2-1	-	TGCAGCGTTGTAGGAGGGCCTAATGAGCAGTTCTTC	CSVVGGPNEQFF
-	TRBV6-2/TRBV6-3	TRBJ2-7	TRBD2	TGTGCCAGCAGTTACTCGTCTAGCGGAGCGTACGAGCAGTACTTC	CASSYSSSGAYEQYF
many	TRBV20-1	TRBJ2-1	TRBD2	TGCAGTGCTAGAGCAGGGCTAGCGGGATGGGAGCAGTTCTTC	CSARAGLAGWEQFF
-	TRBV20-1	TRBJ1-2	-	TGCAGTGCTAGAGATCACCAGGGGACCGCCGGCTATGGCTACACCTTC	CSARDHQGTAGYGYTF
few	TRBV29-1	TRBJ1-1	-	TGCAGCGTTGGTGGGCAGGGAGGGAGTATGAACACTGAAGCTTTCTTT	CSVGGQGGSMNTEAFF
-	TRBV10-3	TRBJ1-1	-	TGTGCCATCGCGGAGGGGGACACTGAAGCTTTCTTT	CAIAEGDTEAFF
many	TRBV6-1	TRBJ1-5	TRBD1	TGTGCCAGCAGGGCCGGGACAGGGGGTAATCAGCCCCAGCATTTT	CASRAGTGGNQPQHF
many	TRBV9	TRBJ1-2	-	TGTGCCAGCAGCGTAGCTCATAACTATGGCTACACCTTC	CASSVAHNYGYTF
many	TRBV9	TRBJ2-5	-	TGTGCCAGCAGCGTCGAAGAGACCCAGTACTTC	CASSVEETQYF
few	TRBV5-1	TRBJ2-1	TRBD2	TGCGCCAGCAGCTTGGACGGGAGGGCCAGCAATGAGCAGTTCTTC	CASSLDGRASNEQFF
few	TRBV7-2	TRBJ2-1	TRBD1	TGTGCCAGCAGCGGAAACAGGGGGGTAGGTGAGCAGTTCTTC	CASSGNRGVGEQFF
-	TRBV28	TRBJ2-3	-	TGTGCCAGCAGATCCCTTTTGGGGGGTAGCACAGATACGCAGTATTTT	CASRSLLGGSTDTQYF
few	TRBV12-3/TRBV12-4	TRBJ1-1	TRBD1	TGTGCCAGCAGTTTTACAGGGGTAAGGACTGAAGCTTTCTTT	CASSFTGVRTEAFF
many	TRBV3-1	TRBJ2-1	TRBD2	TGTGCCAGCAGCCAAGTGCCTAGCGGGACCTACAATGAGCAGTTCTTC	CASSQVPSGTYNEQFF